This TCR beta chain was sequenced for a study of blood T cell repertoires in COVID-19. Across the whole study: Spain, Italy and the United States supplied samples that represented acute and convalescent COVID-19.

This clone appeared a few times. Original analysis: From reference gene primer amplification, estimates of nucleated cell counts were derived. The method was immunoSEQ multiplex PCR; TCRdb's version includes in-frame clones alone and lacks a portion of them. V and J calls and clone size are those listed in that table; D and trimming were worked out from the DNA. The table lists approximately 85,000 clones, 70% to 90% of them singletons. Germline assignment: CDR1 SEHNR and CDR2 FQNEAQ (reference sequence). Unmatched junction bases numbered 6, after V lost 5 bases and J lost 0 bases. The CDR3 length is 16 residues.

This receptor was taken from a human donor in a cohort sampled during active COVID-19. The sequencing input was peripheral blood. The V gene is TRBV7-9, the J gene TRBJ2-5, with 10 bases fitting TRBD1. In nucleotides, the CDR3 is TGTGCCAGCAGCCCGGGGGACAGGGGATACCAAGAGACCCAGTACTTC. It is translated as CASSPGDRGYQETQYF.